This T cell receptor beta chain was retrieved from a study of blood T cell repertoires in COVID-19. Looking at the study overall: The samples span acute and convalescent COVID-19 from the United States, Italy and Spain.

CDR3 size: 16 residues. CDR1 and CDR2 (germline): MDHEN, SYDVKM. V lost 5 bases to trimming and J lost 0 bases; unmatched junction nucleotides: 9. As handled by the study authors: Estimation of nucleated cell counts was performed using reference gene primer amplification. Clones were sequenced by immunoSEQ multiplex PCR, and TCRdb holds only the in-frame ones, with some missing. V and J calls plus clone size are reproduced from that table; the DNA served to infer D and trimming. Here the sample spans around 200,000 clones, 89% being singletons. Sequenced: peripheral blood. The clonotype was recovered from a middle-aged man with acute or convalescent COVID-19. The chain links TRBV28 to TRBJ1-2; 7 bases align to TRBD1. The DNA of the CDR3 is TGTGCCAGCAGTCAATACCCGGGACAGTCTAACTATGGCTACACCTTC. It is translated as CASSQYPGQSNYGYTF.